This is a list of T cell receptor beta chains from one sample in a study of beta chain features in type 1 diabetes. The data were produced by immunoSEQ multiplex PCR, yet TCRdb's version contains in-frame clones alone and is incomplete. Among hundreds of thousands of clones listed, 14% were seen once. Sequenced input: central memory CD4+ T cells from blood. The receptors derive from a man in his thirties or forties in good health. The conserved cysteine and the conserved F or W are not part of the CDR3 here. Rows give clone size only sometimes, using once, few, many, or a class for an expanded clone.

v_gene,j_gene,abundance,CDR3aa
TRBV2,TRBJ1-4,few,ASSEDRFNEKLF
TRBV5-1,TRBJ2-3,-,ASSEGTSGKTDTQY
TRBV13,TRBJ1-4,-,ASRSRDRGNEKLF
TRBV11-3,TRBJ1-1,few,ASKTGALSPEAF
TRBV5-8,TRBJ1-5,few,ASSTDPGGNQPQH
TRBV11-1,TRBJ1-1,-,ASSSPQGTEIEAF
TRBV15,TRBJ2-1,-,ATSWLAGVDEQF
TRBV7-3,TRBJ2-2,-,ASSPRQGLSARGTGELF
TRBV7-9,TRBJ1-3,few,ASSLVAGGGNTIY
TRBV5-5,TRBJ2-2,few,ASSLLAGNTGELF
TRBV5-4,TRBJ2-2,few,ASSRTGITGELF
TRBV27,TRBJ2-1,many,ASSLAGKPYNEQF
TRBV30,TRBJ2-3,-,AWSAPRSGRSTDTQY
TRBV5-1,TRBJ2-1,-,ASSAPGLAVYNEQF
TRBV28,TRBJ2-1,-,ASSSGGFYNEQF
TRBV18,TRBJ1-6,-,ASSNSPGTVTGPPLH
TRBV11-3,TRBJ2-1,few,ASSLGTSKGEQF
TRBV5-5,TRBJ2-5,-,ASSFRETQY
TRBV11-3,TRBJ2-1,few,ASTKLAGSNNEQF
TRBV5-4,TRBJ1-5,-,ASSSGGARQPQH
TRBV6-5,TRBJ2-1,-,ASGYNYNEQF
TRBV6-1,TRBJ2-6,-,ASILSGANVLT
TRBV9,TRBJ2-7,few,ASSRDTASYEQY
TRBV5-1,TRBJ2-1,-,ASSLGGTSANEQF
TRBV7-2,TRBJ1-2,-,ASSRQGRNYGYT
TRBV28,TRBJ1-4,-,ASRQTGEFEKLF
TRBV4-2,TRBJ1-2,many,ASSQEPSGRTMATT
TRBV30,TRBJ1-5,-,AWSVGGHSNQPQH
TRBV6-8,TRBJ2-3,-,ASRRGLAGTDTQY
TRBV10-3,TRBJ2-1,-,ASSERDRRYNEQF
TRBV7-2,TRBJ2-7,few,ASSLSSYEQY
TRBV6-5,TRBJ2-5,few,ASSYSISGAQETQY
TRBV15,TRBJ1-5,few,ATSRRPSNQPQH
TRBV7-9,TRBJ1-4,many,ASSTRVSTNEKLF
TRBV11-3,TRBJ1-6,-,ASSLDRLSPLH
TRBV4-3,TRBJ2-5,-,ASSYQQGAGETQY
TRBV28,TRBJ1-2,-,ASSLSDSYGYT
TRBV11-2,TRBJ1-1,few,ASSFFRDRNTEAF
TRBV9,TRBJ1-4,-,ASSVQGGNEKLF
TRBV6-1,TRBJ2-5,-,ASRVTGNSEETQY
TRBV14,TRBJ1-1,-,ASSQFDLGVYTEAF
TRBV7-2,TRBJ1-2,few,ASSLADRDPGQDT
TRBV6-6,TRBJ2-1,few,ASSSSDRNEQF
TRBV25-1,TRBJ2-2,-,ASSVRQGARTGELF
TRBV1,TRBJ1-4,few,TSSQALKATNEKLF
TRBV14,TRBJ2-5,-,ASSQGLTASRQETQY
TRBV7-9,TRBJ2-1,-,ASSPLGAVSPNNEQF
TRBV27,TRBJ1-1,-,ASRGADGGGGQAF
TRBV18,TRBJ1-1,few,ASSPRQLQMNTEAF
TRBV7-9,TRBJ2-1,few,ASSAQGGQF
TRBV5-6,TRBJ2-1,-,ASSPAGVGNNEQF